The rows below give T cell receptor beta chains drawn from one sample of a study of T cell repertoires in cytomegalovirus infection. No antigens are known for them. TCRdb itself ran the reads through MiXCR, one entry per CDR3 protein. The sample has about 310,000 distinct CDR3 sequences; 20% to 30% are singletons. Here the sequenced sample was cultured PBMCs, taken from culture after CMV antigen stimulation. Every receptor here comes from a human donor in good health (CMV status not recorded). Some clones in this sample may be carry-over from other donors' samples. The CDR3 runs from the conserved cysteine through the conserved F or W. The D gene is left open where the match is weak. Size is omitted from some rows. Given values are once, few, many or a class for expanded clones.

clone_size,j_call,v_call,cdr3_length,d_call,cdr3_nt,cdr3_aa
few,TRBJ2-3,TRBV7-2,14,TRBD1,TGTGCCAGCAGCTTAGGGACAGGTCAAGATACGCAGTATTTT,CASSLGTGQDTQYF
.,TRBJ2-3,TRBV20-1,16,TRBD2,TGCAGTGCTAGAGATCTCCTAGCGGGCCCCACAGATACGCAGTATTTT,CSARDLLAGPTDTQYF
.,TRBJ2-1,TRBV11-3,13,.,TGTGCCAGCAGCTGGGCGCCTCTCGGTGAGCAGTTCTTC,CASSWAPLGEQFF
.,TRBJ1-6,TRBV12-3/TRBV12-4,14,TRBD1,TGTGCCAGCAGTACACAGGGGGGCGGATCACCCCTCCACTTT,CASSTQGGGSPLHF
.,TRBJ1-5,TRBV19,15,TRBD1,TGTGCCAGTAGTCCACGGACAGGGGAAAATCAGCCCCAGCATTTT,CASSPRTGENQPQHF
.,TRBJ2-2,TRBV4-2,15,.,TGTGCCAGCAGCCAAAGAACTTCTGACACCGGGGAGCTGTTTTTT,CASSQRTSDTGELFF
few,TRBJ2-1,TRBV7-2,16,.,TGTGCCAGCAGCCTAACGTTGTCGTCTCTCTACGATGAGCAGTTCTTC,CASSLTLSSLYDEQFF
.,TRBJ2-2,TRBV6-6,22,TRBD2,TGTGCCAGCAGTTACCCACCCACTCCGGGACTAGCGGGAGATAGGGTCACCGGGGAGCTGTTTTTT,CASSYPPTPGLAGDRVTGELFF
.,TRBJ1-1,TRBV20-1,13,.,TGCAGTGCTAGTCGGGACACTTACACTGAAGCTTTCTTT,CSASRDTYTEAFF
many,TRBJ2-3,TRBV7-2,13,TRBD1,TGTGCCAGCAGGGGACAGGGAACAGATACGCAGTATTTT,CASRGQGTDTQYF
few,TRBJ2-1,TRBV19,16,TRBD2,TGTGCCAGCGCCCCCGGCGGGAGCTTTATCTACAATGAGCAGTTCTTC,CASAPGGSFIYNEQFF
few,TRBJ1-5,TRBV27,17,.,TGTGCCAGCAGTCGATTTACGGTGGGGGCGAGTTTTCAGCCCCAGCATTTT,CASSRFTVGASFQPQHF
few,TRBJ2-7,TRBV5-4,13,.,TGTGCCAGCGTGGGCGGGAACTCCTACGAGCAGTACTTC,CASVGGNSYEQYF
.,TRBJ2-1,TRBV20-1,16,TRBD2,TGCAGTGCTAGCCTACTGTGGACTAGCGGAAACAATGAGCAGTTCTTC,CSASLLWTSGNNEQFF
.,TRBJ1-1,TRBV7-9,16,.,TGTGCCAGCAGCACCACGCTCGGAGAGGGAAGGGCTGAAGCTTTCTTT,CASSTTLGEGRAEAFF
many,TRBJ1-2,TRBV7-2,12,TRBD1,TGTGCCAGCAGCTCGGACAGGCGTCGCTACACCTTC,CASSSDRRRYTF
.,TRBJ2-7,TRBV28,15,TRBD2,TGTGCCAGCACCTTATGGACTAGCGGGAGCTACGAGCAGTACTTC,CASTLWTSGSYEQYF
few,TRBJ1-1,TRBV28,15,TRBD1,TGTGCCAGCAGTTCCGGGGACAGGTCGAACACTGAAGCTTTCTTT,CASSSGDRSNTEAFF
many,TRBJ1-1,TRBV19,13,.,TGTGCCAGTAAGCAGGGTCCGGCCACTGAAGCTTTCTTT,CASKQGPATEAFF
few,TRBJ2-5,TRBV6-1,13,.,TGTGCCAGCAGTTCCAGGGGAACCGAGACCCAGTACTTC,CASSSRGTETQYF
few,TRBJ1-5,TRBV28,13,.,TGTGCCAGCACCCTCGAGGGTTTTCAGCCCCAGCATTTT,CASTLEGFQPQHF
many,TRBJ2-3,TRBV7-9,16,.,TGTGCCAGCAGTCCTGGACTGTTCCCGGGGGCAGATACGCAGTATTTT,CASSPGLFPGADTQYF
few,TRBJ1-5,TRBV7-2,12,.,TGTGCCAGCAGCTTGGACAGCCAGCCCCAGCATTTT,CASSLDSQPQHF
.,TRBJ2-1,TRBV6-2/TRBV6-3,17,TRBD2,TGTGCCAGCAGACTTACTAGCGGGAGTGCTTGGAGCAATGAGCAGTTCTTC,CASRLTSGSAWSNEQFF
.,TRBJ2-2,TRBV20-1,13,.,TGCGTGGGAGCCGGGACGAACACCGGGGAGCTGTTTTTT,CVGAGTNTGELFF
few,TRBJ2-7,TRBV5-6,12,.,TGTGCCAGCAGCTCCTACTACTACGAGCAGTACTTC,CASSSYYYEQYF
.,TRBJ2-6,TRBV20-1,15,TRBD1,TGCAGTGCTTGGACAGGGGCATCTGGGGCCAACGTCCTGACTTTC,CSAWTGASGANVLTF
many,TRBJ2-7,TRBV6-2/TRBV6-3,13,TRBD2,TGTGCCAGACCCGGACTAGAGTATGACGAGCAGTACTTC,CARPGLEYDEQYF
many,TRBJ2-1,TRBV7-2,14,.,TGTGCCAGCAGCTTAGATAGGGACCGACATGAGCAGTTCTTC,CASSLDRDRHEQFF
.,TRBJ1-5,TRBV2,13,.,TGTGCCAGCAGTGTGGAGGCGGAGGAGCCCCAGCATTTT,CASSVEAEEPQHF
many,TRBJ1-2,TRBV7-2,14,.,TGTGCCAGCAGCTTAGCTGGGGGGGCCGGTGGCTACACCTTC,CASSLAGGAGGYTF
.,TRBJ2-7,TRBV6-4,13,TRBD2,TGTGCCAGCAGTGAACGGCTAGCGGGTGAGCAGTACTTC,CASSERLAGEQYF
many,TRBJ2-5,TRBV7-6,12,.,TGTGCCAGCAGTCCAGGGGAGGAGACCCAGTACTTC,CASSPGEETQYF
many,TRBJ2-3,TRBV7-2,16,TRBD1,TGTGCCAGCAGCTTGACCGGGACAGGGGACACAGATACGCAGTATTTT,CASSLTGTGDTDTQYF
.,TRBJ1-2,TRBV15,17,.,TGTGCCACCAGCAGAGATTTGGTAGGCGGGACGGGGGACGGCTACACCTTC,CATSRDLVGGTGDGYTF
.,TRBJ2-1,TRBV20-1,12,TRBD2,TGCAGTGCTCGACTAGCGGGAGTTGAGCAGTTCTTC,CSARLAGVEQFF
.,TRBJ2-1,TRBV4-3,18,.,TGCGCCAGCAGCCAAGATCTTGGAGGGAAGAGTTCCTACAATGAGCAGTTCTTC,CASSQDLGGKSSYNEQFF
many,TRBJ2-6,TRBV7-2,15,.,TGTGCCAGCAGCTTAGCGCGCCCGGGGGCCAACGTCCTGACTTTC,CASSLARPGANVLTF
.,TRBJ2-1,TRBV6-2/TRBV6-3,16,TRBD2,TGTGCCAGCAGTTACGGAAGCGGGAGGGCCATAGATGAGCAGTTCTTC,CASSYGSGRAIDEQFF
few,TRBJ2-5,TRBV12-3/TRBV12-4,17,.,TGTGCCAGCAGCCGCTCGGGGGGCGGGATGTTACGAGAGACCCAGTACTTC,CASSRSGGGMLRETQYF
few,TRBJ1-1,TRBV27,15,.,TGTGCCAGCAGTTTAGCTGGGGTGGCGAGCACTGAAGCTTTCTTT,CASSLAGVASTEAFF
.,TRBJ2-1,TRBV15,18,.,TGTGCCACCAGCAGAAGTCCTAGCGCACCCAGCTCCTACAATGAGCAGTTCTTC,CATSRSPSAPSSYNEQFF
.,TRBJ2-3,TRBV7-2,16,TRBD2,TGTGCCAGCAGCGAGCGAAGCGGGAGGGGCACAGATACGCAGTATTTT,CASSERSGRGTDTQYF
many,TRBJ1-1,TRBV7-2,13,.,TGTGCCAGCAGCTCCATCGCGGGGGACGAAGCTTTCTTT,CASSSIAGDEAFF
few,TRBJ2-1,TRBV5-4,13,.,TGTGCCAGCAGCAATCCGGCCTACAATGAGCAGTTCTTC,CASSNPAYNEQFF
.,TRBJ2-3,TRBV7-2,18,TRBD2,TGTGCCAGCAGCTTAGATCTAGCACTAGCGGCATCCACAGATACGCAGTATTTT,CASSLDLALAASTDTQYF
.,TRBJ2-2,TRBV28,16,TRBD1,TGTGCCAGCAGTGTCGGGACAGTGGTACACACCGGGGAGCTGTTTTTT,CASSVGTVVHTGELFF
.,TRBJ1-5,TRBV4-1,19,TRBD1,TGCGCCAGCAGCCAAGAATTCGGGGGACAGGGTTCCCGCAATCAGCCCCAGCATTTT,CASSQEFGGQGSRNQPQHF
few,TRBJ1-6,TRBV12-3/TRBV12-4,17,.,TGTGCCAGCAGCTCCGACATTAAGCGCTCCTATAATTCACCCCTCCACTTT,CASSSDIKRSYNSPLHF
.,TRBJ2-1,TRBV20-1,15,TRBD2,TGCAGTGCTAGAGATTGGGCTAGCGGGAGTCATGAGCAGTTCTTC,CSARDWASGSHEQFF
once,TRBJ2-1,TRBV20-1,13,.,TGCAGTGCCAGGGAGGGGGCGAGGAATGAGCAGTTCTTC,CSAREGARNEQFF